The 2 T cell receptor beta chains reported below all come from one sample, sequenced in a study of T-cell reconstitution after alpha-beta-depleted transplantation in children. Researchers prepared the TCRbeta library using unique molecular identifiers, the study reports. TCRdb itself ran the PCR reads through MiXCR, one entry per CDR3 protein. The sample yields more than 200,000 distinct CDR3 sequences, 9.7% seen once. The sequencing here drew on PBMCs from the stem cell graft donor, taken from the stem cell graft. Receptors originate from a human donor who donated a stem cell graft to a child with SCID.

This clonotype appeared many times. The V gene is TRBV5-4, the J gene TRBJ1-6; TRBD1 agrees at 9 bases. Germline CDR1 reads SGHNT; CDR2 reads YYREEE (reference sequence). The CDR3 extends over 14 amino acids. Trimming at V came to 6 bases and at J to 8 bases, leaving 6 bases not matched to a gene. CDR3 DNA: TGTGCCAGCACCGAGACAGGGGGAGATTCACCCCTCCACTTT. This encodes CASTETGGDSPLHF.

This clonotype was seen many times. The chain recombines TRBV7-2 with TRBJ1-5, with D hard to call. There are 16 residues in the CDR3. Trimming stripped 1 base from V and 0 bases from J, with 10 bases between. Germline loops: CDR1 SGHTA, CDR2 FQGNSA. The CDR3 loop is CASSLVGDYSNQPQHF. The CDR3 nucleotides read TGTGCCAGCAGCTTAGTCGGGGATTATAGCAATCAGCCCCAGCATTTT.